Following are 18 T cell receptor beta chains from one sample sequenced in a study of cytomegalovirus exposure and HLA in healthy donors. The study ran its PCR with 60 Vbeta and 13 Jbeta primers. The repertoire was sequenced with immunoSEQ multiplex PCR; TCRdb's copy has only in-frame clones and lacks some. The sample holds about 180,000 clones, around 72% seen once. Material: PBMCs. The receptors shown here come from a female donor in good health and CMV-seronegative.

J is TRBJ1-5 and V is TRBV25-1; possible D gene TRBD1, 5 bases. Deletions cut 2 bases from V and 3 bases from J, with 14 bases between. Germline values: CDR1 MGHDK, CDR2 SYGVNS. There are 16 residues in the CDR3. Written as DNA, the CDR3 is TGTGCCAGCAGTGAACGCTCCCGGGACTACAATCAGCCCCAGCATTTT. It codes for CASSERSRDYNQPQHF.

Comments on this clone: One end of the junction fails to match germline, which may point to a read error. CDR3 sequence (DNA): TGTGCTAGCAGCGGAGGACAGGAGGAGGGGAGCGAGCAGTACTTC. It translates to CASSGGQEEGSEQYF. The chain has TRBV7-7 and TRBJ2-7; tentatively, D is TRBD1 (7 bases). Per germline, CDR1 SSHAT and CDR2 FNYEAQ (reference sequence). The CDR3 is 15 amino acids.

The chain employs TRBV19 and TRBJ2-5; 8 nucleotides line up with TRBD2. This CDR3 is built from 16 residues. With V trimmed by 6 bases and J by 1 base, 10 bases remained unmatched. Per the germline V gene, CDR1 is LNHDA and CDR2 is SQIVND (reference sequence). The CDR3 here is CASSWSEGLGQETQYF. CDR3 DNA: TGTGCCAGTAGCTGGAGTGAGGGACTAGGCCAAGAGACCCAGTACTTC.

This chain links TRBV12-5 with TRBJ2-3, with 7 bases fitting TRBD2. J lost 3 bases, V lost 6 bases, and 3 bases had no gene match. The CDR3 extends over 13 amino acids. Germline assignment: CDR1 LGHNT and CDR2 FRNRAP. CDR3 DNA sequence: TGTGCTAGTGGCCCCGGGGGGACAGATACGCAGTATTTT. Translated, it gives CASGPGGTDTQYF.

This clone was detected only a few times. The CDR3 reads CASSLSGTGSLGGYTF. The CDR3 coding sequence is TGTGCCAGCAGTTTATCCGGGACAGGGTCCCTCGGAGGCTACACCTTC. The chain has TRBV27 and TRBJ1-2; 9 bases agree with TRBD1. Germline CDR1 is MNHEY and CDR2 is SMNVEV (reference sequence). CDR3 size: 16 residues. V lost 0 bases and J lost 8; bases outside the gene matches: 10.

The V call is TRBV7-2, the J call TRBJ1-3; TRBD1 is a possible D gene (5 bases). The germline V gene has CDR1 SGHTA and CDR2 FQGNSA. Trimming removed 1 base at V and 0 bases at J, with 10 bases between. The CDR3 has 16 residues. CDR3 nucleotides: TGTGCCAGCAGCTTAGGGACACCCGGCTCTGGAAACACCATATATTTT. It encodes CASSLGTPGSGNTIYF.

The chain joins TRBV5-1 to TRBJ2-7; D perhaps matches TRBD2 (5 bases). Germline V gene data show CDR1 as SGHRS and CDR2 as YFSETQ. The V end lost 4 bases, the J end lost 0 bases, and 11 bases lay between the germline ends. CDR3 length equals 14 residues. In DNA form, the CDR3 reads TGCGCCAGCAGCGAGACGGGGAACTCCTACGAGCAGTACTTC. The encoded protein is CASSETGNSYEQYF.

This clone was observed a single time. The gene calls are TRBV11-3 and TRBJ2-7; 8 nucleotides agree with TRBD1. CDR1 and CDR2 from the germline V gene are SGHNT and YENEEA. This CDR3 is built from 15 residues. The trim removed 1 base at V and 2 bases at J, leaving 4 bases unmatched. This CDR3 reads CASSLADRGPYEQYF. DNA of the CDR3: TGTGCCAGCAGCTTAGCCGACAGGGGACCCTACGAGCAGTACTTC.

This chain uses TRBV10-1 with TRBJ2-3, with D perhaps matching TRBD1 (5 bases). Germline lookup yields CDR1 WNHNN and CDR2 SYGVQD (reference sequence). Trimming pared 8 bases from V and 4 bases from J, leaving 13 bases between. The CDR3 runs to 13 residues. CDR3 residues: CASSQGLSDTQYF. The CDR3 DNA reads TGCGCCAGCTCGCAGGGCCTCTCAGATACGCAGTATTTT.

The chain couples TRBV12-5 to TRBJ2-1, with D possibly being TRBD1 (5 bases). Germline-derived CDR1 and CDR2 are LGHNT and FRNRAP. V gave up 8 bases and J gave up 6 bases, with 14 bases separating them. The CDR3 loop spans 13 amino acids. Written as DNA, the CDR3 is TGTGCTAGTATTGGCGACAGACCCAATGAGCAGTTCTTC. Translated: CASIGDRPNEQFF.

The V gene is TRBV5-1, the J gene TRBJ1-1; TRBD1 is a possible D gene (5 bases). The germline CDR1 and CDR2 sequences are SGHRS and YFSETQ. The V gene lost 0 bases and the J gene lost 9 bases, with 18 bases spanning the gap. CDR3 size: 15 residues. The CDR3 bases are TGCGCCAGCAGCTTGGAGGAAGGGGCCGCGAAGAAAGCTTTCTTT. Its translation is CASSLEEGAAKKAFF.

The gene calls are TRBV12-5 and TRBJ2-6, with a possible D match to TRBD2 (7 bases). The germline V and J ends were trimmed by 0 bases and 2 bases, with 14 bases remaining between them. Germline V gene lookup returns CDR1 LGHNT and CDR2 FRNRAP. CDR3 size: 18 residues. CDR3 sequence (DNA): TGTGCTAGTGGTTTGGTACTGAGGGGGGGCCCTGGGGCCAACGTCCTGACTTTC. It yields the protein CASGLVLRGGPGANVLTF.

The chain uses TRBV5-5 and TRBJ2-6; the D is unclear. The CDR3 is made up of 15 amino acids. The germline V gene encodes CDR1 SGHKS and CDR2 YYEKEE (reference sequence). With 0 bases removed from V and 0 bases from J, the gap between germline ends came to 4 bases. CDR3 in amino acids: CASSLDSSGANVLTF. In DNA, the CDR3 is TGTGCCAGCAGCTTGGACAGCTCTGGGGCCAACGTCCTGACTTTC.

The chain is built from TRBV2 and TRBJ2-7; D is possibly TRBD1 (6 bases). V dropped 5 bases and J dropped 5 bases, with 19 bases sitting between them. Per the germline V gene, CDR1 is SNHLY and CDR2 is FYNNEI. The CDR3 is made up of 15 amino acids. The CDR3, as DNA: TGTGCCAGCAGTCCCCGCGGACAGACGGGCCACGAGCAGTACTTC. It specifies CASSPRGQTGHEQYF.

The chain has TRBV19 and TRBJ1-2; D remains ambiguous. The CDR3 has 12 residues. V lost 2 bases and J lost 2, with 3 bases in between. The germline gives CDR1 LNHDA, CDR2 SQIVND (reference sequence). In DNA, the CDR3 is TGTGCCAGTAGTATACAGAACTATGGCTACACCTTC. Encoded protein: CASSIQNYGYTF.

This clone was seen more than once but under ten times. The chain couples TRBV11-2 to TRBJ2-1, with D maybe TRBD1 (5 bases). Per the germline V gene, CDR1 is SGHAT and CDR2 is FQNNGV. The CDR3 runs to 15 residues. V lost 5 bases and J lost 0, with 11 bases in between. CDR3 nucleotide sequence: TGTGCCAGCAGCACGCGACAGAGCTCCTACAATGAGCAGTTCTTC. Translated: CASSTRQSSYNEQFF.

This rearrangement joins TRBV9 to TRBJ2-7, with 7 bases fitting TRBD2. V dropped 4 bases and J dropped 5; count of bases not matched to a gene: 12. The CDR3 consists of 15 residues. Germline V lookup: CDR1 SGDLS, CDR2 YYNGEE. This CDR3 is CASSPSEAGFDEQYF. In DNA, the CDR3 is TGTGCCAGCAGCCCCTCGGAAGCGGGATTCGACGAGCAGTACTTC. Drawing the rest from reference TRBV9 and TRBJ2-7, the complete variable domain is DSGVTQTPKHLITATGQRVTLRCSPRSGDLSVYWYQQSLDQGLQFLIQYYNGEERAKGNILERFSAQQFPDLHSELNLSSLELGDSALYFCASSPSEAGFDEQYFGPGTRLTVT.

DNA for the CDR3: TGTGCCATCAGTGAGGGACAGGGTGAGAACACTGAAGCTTTCTTT. This translates into CAISEGQGENTEAFF. The chain combines TRBV10-3 with TRBJ1-1; 8 nucleotides align to TRBD1. Looked up from germline, CDR1 is ENHRY and CDR2 is SYGVKD. Unmatched junction bases numbered 3, after V lost 2 bases and J lost 1 base. This CDR3 contains 15 residues.